This entry features one T cell receptor beta chain sequence. The antigen is unknown. The data are from a study of T cell responses to AZD1222 COVID-19 vaccine. Second doses at about 4 or about 12 weeks were pooled. Repertoires were generated with immunoSEQ multiplex PCR, while TCRdb's copy carries only in-frame clones and drops some. The sample has approximately 170,000 clones, about 90% seen once. The study, taken as a whole, reports: Most donors were white British, females outnumbered males, and clonal diversity was possibly underestimated. In the spike-specific TCR repertoire, nearly half reportedly target unmutated variant regions. Scientists sampled the repertoires only once the peak T cell response had passed.

CDR1 and CDR2 (germline): LNHDA, SQIVND (reference sequence). Trimming removed 7 bases from V and 7 bases from J; junction bases left unmatched: 7. CDR3 length: 13 residues. The receptor's source is an adult who received the AZD1222 COVID-19 vaccine. This sequence joins TRBV19 and TRBJ1-5, with 7 bases fitting TRBD1. Material: peripheral blood, obtained 28 days after the second AZD1222 dose. The CDR3 bases are TGTGCCAGTACACAGGGGCTCGGCCAGCCCCAGCATTTT. It yields the protein CASTQGLGQPQHF.